This TCR beta chain was recorded in a study of Graves' ophthalmopathy and Graves' hyperthyroidism. Hyperthyroidism patients had new diagnoses, durations under 2 months, and ages of 18 to 65. The evidence that diagnosis relied on was clinical symptoms, serum thyroxine, TRAb, thyroid ultrasound and orbital computed tomography. TCR beta CDR3 amplification used RNA transcripts. First-round RT-PCR with HTBI primers preceded a second-round multiplex PCR. TCRdb called the multiplex PCR reads again in MiXCR, with one record for every CDR3 protein. This table has a few hundred thousand distinct CDR3 sequences, approximately 37% appearing once. Trimming took 1 base from V and 1 from J, leaving 16 bases between them. The CDR3 extends over 17 amino acids. Germline loops: CDR1 MGHRA, CDR2 YSYEKL. Comment on this clonotype: A read error may explain this, as a much larger clone is one base away. Because the CDR3 is missing its conserved closing phenylalanine or tryptophan, this is likely a read error.

The source is an adult man with Graves' hyperthyroidism. Sequencing was done on a sample of peripheral blood or thyroid tissue (not recorded which). This chain joins TRBV4-1 and TRBJ1-2; D not certain. CDR3 in DNA: TGCGCCAGCAGCCAAGGCCGGTGGACGGACGTTAACTATGGCTACACCCTC. This gives the protein CASSQGRWTDVNYGYTL.